This TCR beta chain was observed in a study of alternative splicing in chronic myeloid leukemia remission (dated by TCRdb to the early 2020s). For the study in its entirety: RNA sequencing was used to profile peripheral blood from chronic-phase CML patients at diagnosis and at remission, and the results were compared with those from healthy donors. Nine or ten diagnostic specimens, together with matched remission specimens, were obtained from the RESIST (imatinib), ENESTxtnd (nilotinib) and PINNACLE (nilotinib plus pegylated interferon) trials. Median ages of nearly 55 years at diagnosis, roughly 58 at remission and about 37 for healthy controls were recorded. Total leukocytes from peripheral blood collected in EDTA were used as the trial diagnostic specimens. The French Persistem study contributed nine CML samples, of which seven were diagnostic and two were matched remission samples. The female/male split was 11/5 for diagnosis samples, 8/3 for remission samples and 2/4 for controls. Trizol was used to extract total RNA from peripheral blood mononuclear cells of the diagnosis, remission and control samples.

Receptor amplification or capture employed bulk RNA-seq. The TruSeq Stranded RNA sample prep kit was used to generate libraries of poly-A-enriched mRNA from an input of 0.85 to 1 ug total RNA. Paired-end sequencing was performed on a HiSeq 2500, with each sample sequenced in triplicate. Each mate in the RNA-seq data had a read length of 125 nucleotides. In the authors' own workflow: After trimming, reads were aligned to hg38 using STAR v2.7, and quality control was handled by FASTQC, RSeQC and multiqc. Salmon 0.14.1 was used to quantify gene expression levels as transcripts per million (TPM). Principal component analysis suggested that transcriptomic profiles were not driven by trial, library batch, sequencing batch, treatment regimen or sex. TCRdb reprocessed the reads into one record per CDR3 protein sequence, lacking DNA. What appears here as the V and J calls and clone size reflects TCRdb's work, not the paper's. The sample has 70 to 90 distinct CDR3 sequences on record.

The sample's time point label is to be understood as: chronic-phase CML before TKI therapy (screening/day 1). About 15 CML patients made up the patient cohort, and matched post-remission samples were retrieved for a subset of those patients. From the cysteine through the phenylalanine, the CDR3 covers 15 amino acids. The protein alone is recorded here. CDR1 SGHRS and CDR2 YFSETQ were looked up in the germline V gene. Turning to this clonotype: Its antigen has not been determined.

Here is what the overall study found, with its caveats: Blood cell composition varied strongly between timepoints, moving from enrichment of myeloid progenitors at diagnosis to enrichment of mature lymphoid cells at remission. At remission, blood cell composition was found to be reconfigured to resemble that of lymphoid cell-enriched normal controls.

The chain couples TRBV5-1 to TRBJ2-1; as DNA is missing, the TRBD1 call by TCRdb cannot be tested. This material consisted of PBMCs or total blood leukocytes (not recorded which), taken at diagnosis. The receptor was derived from an adult with chronic myeloid leukemia. The CDR3 amino acid sequence is: CASSLGQISYNEQFF.